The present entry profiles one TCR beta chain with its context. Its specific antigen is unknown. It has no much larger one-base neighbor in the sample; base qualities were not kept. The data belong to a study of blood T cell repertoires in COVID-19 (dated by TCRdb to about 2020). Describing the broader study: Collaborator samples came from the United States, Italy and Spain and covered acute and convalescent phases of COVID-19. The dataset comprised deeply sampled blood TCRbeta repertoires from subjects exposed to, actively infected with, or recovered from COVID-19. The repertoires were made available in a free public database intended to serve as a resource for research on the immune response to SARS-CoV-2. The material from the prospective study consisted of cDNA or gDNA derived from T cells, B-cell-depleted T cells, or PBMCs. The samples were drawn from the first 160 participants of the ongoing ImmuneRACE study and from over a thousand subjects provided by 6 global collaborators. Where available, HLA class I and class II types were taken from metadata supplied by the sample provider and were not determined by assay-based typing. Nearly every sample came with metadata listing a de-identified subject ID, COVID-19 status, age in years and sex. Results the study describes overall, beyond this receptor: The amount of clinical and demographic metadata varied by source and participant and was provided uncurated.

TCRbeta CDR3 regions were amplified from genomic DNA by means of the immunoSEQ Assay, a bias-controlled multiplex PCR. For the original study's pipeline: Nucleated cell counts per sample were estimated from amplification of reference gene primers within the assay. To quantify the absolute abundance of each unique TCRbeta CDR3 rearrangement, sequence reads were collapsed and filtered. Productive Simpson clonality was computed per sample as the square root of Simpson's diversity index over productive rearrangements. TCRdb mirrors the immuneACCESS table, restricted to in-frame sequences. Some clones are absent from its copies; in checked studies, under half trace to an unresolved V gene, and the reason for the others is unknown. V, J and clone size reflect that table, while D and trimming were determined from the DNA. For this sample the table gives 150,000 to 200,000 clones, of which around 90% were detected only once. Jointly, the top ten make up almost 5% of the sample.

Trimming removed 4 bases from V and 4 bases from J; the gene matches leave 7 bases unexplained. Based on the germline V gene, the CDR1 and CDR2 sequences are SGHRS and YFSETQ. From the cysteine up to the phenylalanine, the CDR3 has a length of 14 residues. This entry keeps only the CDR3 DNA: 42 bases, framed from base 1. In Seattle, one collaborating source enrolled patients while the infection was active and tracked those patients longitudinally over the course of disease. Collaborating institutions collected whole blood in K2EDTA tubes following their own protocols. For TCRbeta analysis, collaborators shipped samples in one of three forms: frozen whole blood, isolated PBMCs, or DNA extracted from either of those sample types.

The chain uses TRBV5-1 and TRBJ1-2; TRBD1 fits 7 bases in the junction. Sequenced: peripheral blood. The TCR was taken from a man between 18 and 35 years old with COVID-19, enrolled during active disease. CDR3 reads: CASSLTGQSYGYTF. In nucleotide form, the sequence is TGCGCCAGCAGCCTAACGGGACAGAGCTATGGCTACACCTTC.